This T cell receptor beta chain originates from a study of T cells in Graves' hyperthyroidism and ophthalmopathy. What was amplified from RNA transcripts were TCR beta CDR3 regions. An initial round of RT-PCR targeting the TCR CDR3 relied on the HTBI primer set. Via MiXCR, TCRdb re-called the multiplex PCR reads, giving one row per CDR3 protein. The data hold hundreds of thousands of distinct CDR3 sequences, with 13% to 15% observed a single time. CDR3 length: 17 amino acids. Trimming pared 0 bases from V and 5 bases from J, leaving 20 bases between. Germline CDR1 MGHRA, CDR2 YSYEKL. Sequenced sample: blood. The receptor was derived from a woman in her sixties or seventies with Graves' ophthalmopathy. V gene TRBV4-1 combines with J gene TRBJ2-7; the D call may be TRBD1 or TRBD2 (5 bases each). The CDR3 bases are TGCGCCAGCAGCCAAGATTTGAGGGACGGCCGGACCCACGAGCAGTACTTC. This codes for CASSQDLRDGRTHEQYF.